Included here is one T cell receptor (beta chain) sequence, with context. There are 14 residues in the CDR3. The V segment lost 1 base and the J segment 2 bases; nucleotides outside the gene matches: 3. The germline V gene has CDR1 GTSNPN and CDR2 SVGIG (reference sequence). This specimen belongs to a study of blood T cell repertoires in COVID-19. Libraries were prepared by immunoSEQ multiplex PCR; TCRdb keeps only in-frame clonotypes and omits some of them. The sample lists 300,000 to 400,000 clones; around 87% were seen once. Sequenced input: peripheral blood. The clonotype was recovered from a woman aged 55-69 years with COVID-19, enrolled during active disease. V is TRBV30 and J is TRBJ2-3; 7 positions match TRBD2. Written as DNA, the CDR3 is TGTGCCTGGAGTGCGGGGGGACCCACAGATACGCAGTATTTT. The encoded protein is CAWSAGGPTDTQYF.